This T cell receptor beta chain derives from a study of blood T cell repertoires in COVID-19 (dated by TCRdb to about 2020). Notes on the research overall: Samples from collaborators originated in the United States, Italy and Spain and spanned both the acute and convalescent phases of COVID-19. The prospective study material was composed of cDNA or gDNA derived from T cells, B-cell-depleted T cells, or PBMCs. The dataset comprised deeply sampled blood TCRbeta repertoires from subjects exposed to, actively infected with, or recovered from COVID-19. The repertoires were made available in a free public database intended to serve as a resource for research on the immune response to SARS-CoV-2. The samples were drawn from two sources: the first 160 participants of the ongoing ImmuneRACE study, and 1,000 to 1,500 subjects contributed by 6 global collaborators. Sample metadata almost always included a de-identified subject ID, COVID-19 status, age in years and sex. Where HLA class I and class II types were available, the types were taken from metadata supplied by the sample provider, not from assay-based typing. Results the study describes overall, beyond this receptor: Clinical and demographic metadata were provided uncurated, with the amount varying by source and participant.

The collaborating institutions used their own protocols to collect whole blood in K2EDTA tubes. For TCRbeta analysis, collaborators shipped samples as frozen whole blood, isolated PBMCs, or DNA extracted from either of those sample types. TCRbeta CDR3 regions were amplified from genomic DNA using the immunoSEQ Assay, a bias-controlled multiplex PCR. In the source study's methods: The number of nucleated cells in each sample was estimated by amplification of reference gene primers within the assay. To quantify the absolute abundance of each unique TCRbeta CDR3 rearrangement, sequence reads were collapsed and filtered. Productive Simpson clonality was computed per sample as the square root of Simpson's diversity index over productive rearrangements. TCRdb limited this immuneACCESS table to in-frame rearrangements with V and J called. A share of clones is missing; checked studies link under half to unresolved V genes, and the rest is unexplained. Clone size and the V and J calls come from that table; the DNA yielded D and trimming. The sample has roughly 89,000 clones on record, 80% to 90% of them singletons. Around 15% of the sample belongs to the ten largest clones.

Only a few counts were recorded for this clone. Its antigen target is currently unknown. Base qualities are missing; no much larger clone stands one base away. The source is a woman of 80 years or more with acute or convalescent COVID-19. The source material was peripheral blood.

The base sequence is TGCAGCGTCAGGACAGGGGGCTATGGCTACACCTTC. Protein translation: CSVRTGGYGYTF. The chain is assembled from TRBV29-1 and TRBJ1-2, with 10 junctional bases fitting TRBD1. The CDR3 measures 12 amino acids from cysteine to phenylalanine. Just CDR3 DNA is preserved here, 36 bases in frame from base 1. V lost 6 bases and J lost 4 bases, and the count of bases not matched to a germline gene is 2. CDR1 and CDR2 (SQVTM, ANQGSEA) derive from the germline V gene.